The entry that follows covers one TCR beta chain sequence. The sample is drawn from a study of blood T cell repertoires in COVID-19. Sequencing was performed with immunoSEQ multiplex PCR; in TCRdb, only in-frame clones are kept and a portion is missing. The sample holds 60,000 to 75,000 clones, about 91% seen once. The sequencing input was peripheral blood. This clonotype was obtained from a man aged 40-55 years with COVID-19, enrolled during active disease.

The CDR3 protein is CASSLVGVNTEAFF. CDR3 in DNA: TGTGCCAGCAGCTTGGTAGGGGTGAACACTGAAGCTTTCTTT. The J gene is TRBJ1-1, the V gene TRBV11-2, with D tentatively TRBD1 (5 bases). CDR1 SGHAT and CDR2 FQNNGV come from the germline V gene. Trimming took 3 bases from V and 0 from J, leaving 8 bases between them. The CDR3 runs 14 residues.